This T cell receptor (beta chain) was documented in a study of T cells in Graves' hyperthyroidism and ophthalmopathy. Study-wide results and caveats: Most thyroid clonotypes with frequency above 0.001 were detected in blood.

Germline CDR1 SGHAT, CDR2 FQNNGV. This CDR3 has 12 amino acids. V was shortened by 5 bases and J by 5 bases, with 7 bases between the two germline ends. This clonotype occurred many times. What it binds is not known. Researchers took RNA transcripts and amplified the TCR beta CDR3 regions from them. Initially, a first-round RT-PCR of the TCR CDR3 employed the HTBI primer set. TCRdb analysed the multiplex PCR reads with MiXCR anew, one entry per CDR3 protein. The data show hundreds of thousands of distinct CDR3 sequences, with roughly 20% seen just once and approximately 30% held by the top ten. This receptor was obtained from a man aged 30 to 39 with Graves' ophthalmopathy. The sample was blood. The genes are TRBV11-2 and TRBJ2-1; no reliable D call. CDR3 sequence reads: CASSPINNEQFF. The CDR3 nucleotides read TGTGCCAGCAGCCCCATTAACAATGAGCAGTTCTTC.